This entry lists 32 T cell receptor beta chains sequenced from one sample in a study of T cell responses to AZD1222 COVID-19 vaccine. Data came from immunoSEQ multiplex PCR; TCRdb stores just in-frame clones and leaves some out. The table lists approximately 110,000 clones, around 94% of them singletons. The sequences come from peripheral blood, collected on day 0 of AZD1222 vaccination. The receptors were sampled from an adult in good health.

This chain connects TRBV5-1 to TRBJ1-1; the D gene is possibly TRBD1 (5 bases). This CDR3 is 14 amino acids long. The germline V gene encodes CDR1 SGHRS and CDR2 YFSETQ. The V end lost 5 bases, the J end lost 4 bases, and 15 bases lay between the germline ends. This chain's CDR3 is CASRLTGQSTEAFF. The CDR3 coding sequence is TGCGCCAGCAGACTAACCGGACAAAGCACTGAAGCTTTCTTT. Together with reference TRBV5-1 and TRBJ1-1, the CDR3 gives the full variable domain: KAGVTQTPRYLIKTRGQQVTLSCSPISGHRSVSWYQQTPGQGLQFLFEYFSETQRNKGNFPGRFSGRQFSNSRSEMNVSTLELGDSALYLCASRLTGQSTEAFFGQGTRLTVV.

The chain couples TRBV6-5 to TRBJ1-1, with a weak D call TRBD1 (5 bases). Germline-derived CDR1 and CDR2 are MNHEY and SVGAGI. This CDR3 is 14 amino acids long. Trimming shortened V by 2 bases and J by 0 bases, and 7 bases separated the two germline ends. The CDR3 protein is CASSYRQMNTEAFF. The CDR3 nucleotides are TGTGCCAGCAGTTACCGACAGATGAACACTGAAGCTTTCTTT.

The chain links TRBV10-1 to TRBJ1-1; D is possibly TRBD1 (5 bases). CDR3 length: 15 amino acids. Germline-derived CDR1 and CDR2 are WNHNN and SYGVQD (reference sequence). V was clipped by 1 base and J by 5 bases, with 14 bases between them. CDR3 region: CASSEWGRKSTEAFF. The CDR3 DNA reads TGCGCCAGCAGTGAGTGGGGACGTAAGTCTACTGAAGCTTTCTTT.

This chain links TRBV30 with TRBJ2-3; D not resolved. Between the trimmed V and J ends, which lost 3 bases and 0 bases, there was a span of 22 bases. CDR3 length: 18 residues. Germline values: CDR1 GTSNPN, CDR2 SVGIG (reference sequence). This CDR3 is CAWRRRQSKYDSTDTQYF. CDR3 in DNA: TGTGCCTGGAGACGAAGGCAGTCGAAGTATGATAGCACAGATACGCAGTATTTT.

The chain links TRBV6-5 to TRBJ1-6, with TRBD1 as a possible D gene (5 bases). Germline lookup yields CDR1 MNHEY and CDR2 SVGAGI. The V and J ends lost 6 bases and 7 bases respectively, with 10 bases between them. This CDR3 has 13 amino acids. As DNA, the CDR3 is TGTGCCAGCAGCAAGACAGAGAATTCACCCCTCCACTTT. Translation: CASSKTENSPLHF.

The chain recombines TRBV23-1 with TRBJ2-7; 8 positions agree with TRBD1. TRBV23-1 is assigned to the ORF class and has an uncertain function. Losses at the gene ends were 8 bases for V and 0 bases for J; bases not matched to a gene: 21. The CDR3 has 19 amino acids. The CDR3 DNA follows: TGCGCCAGCGCTCGACCACGGGACAGGACATCCCCGAGCTCCTACGAGCAGTACTTC. Protein: CASARPRDRTSPSSYEQYF.

In its sample, this clone was seen once. The V gene is TRBV24-1, the J gene TRBJ2-3; TRBD1 or TRBD2 may be the D gene (5 bases each). The CDR3 covers 18 residues. Germline V CDR1 and CDR2: KGHDR, SFDVKD. Deletions cut 4 bases from V and 0 bases from J, with 19 bases between. CDR3 residues: CATSESPGTITSTDTQYF. CDR3 nucleotide sequence: TGTGCCACCAGTGAATCCCCCGGGACGATCACTAGCACAGATACGCAGTATTTT.

This rearrangement joins TRBV7-6 to TRBJ2-1; weak D call: TRBD2 (6 bases). Germline V gives CDR1 SGHVS, CDR2 FNYEAQ. Trimming pared 1 base from V and 8 bases from J, leaving 6 bases between. There are 12 residues in the CDR3. CDR3 nucleotides: TGTGCCAGCAGCTTAGGGGGGGATGAGCAGTTCTTC. Its translation is CASSLGGDEQFF.

V gene TRBV6-2 or TRBV6-3 combines with J gene TRBJ2-7; TRBD1 might be the D (5 bases). The CDR3 has 12 residues. Trimming pared 6 bases from V and 7 bases from J, leaving 13 bases between. CDR1 is MNHEY, CDR2 SVGEGT, per germline. CDR3 DNA sequence: TGTGCCAGCAGCGCTTCGACAGAAGAGCAGTACTTC. It yields the protein CASSASTEEQYF.

V is TRBV6-1 and J is TRBJ1-2; D is unresolved. Germline V lookup: CDR1 MNHNS, CDR2 SASEGT. V was cut by 0 bases and J by 5 bases, with 13 bases left in between. The CDR3 runs to 15 residues. The CDR3, as DNA: TGTGCCAGCAGTGAAGCAATCGGAGGGCGGTATGGCTACACCTTC. It translates to CASSEAIGGRYGYTF.

V gene TRBV4-1 combines with J gene TRBJ1-4; 9 positions match TRBD1. The CDR3 length is 14 residues. Germline CDR1 and CDR2: MGHRA and YSYEKL. Losses at the gene ends were 4 bases for V and 8 bases for J; bases not matched to a gene: 5. CDR3 region: CASSRGQGAEKLFF. DNA of the CDR3: TGCGCCAGCAGCCGGGGACAGGGAGCGGAAAAACTGTTTTTT.

The chain employs TRBV3-1 (or the pseudogene TRBV3-2) and TRBJ1-2; D not resolved. The V end was cut by 6 bases, the J end by 0 bases, with 5 bases between. CDR1 and CDR2 (germline): LGHDT, YNNKEL (reference sequence). The CDR3 has 12 amino acids. As DNA, the CDR3 is TGTGCCAGCAGTATCCCTAACTATGGCTACACCTTC. This gives the protein CASSIPNYGYTF.

The chain links TRBV5-1 to TRBJ1-1, with D perhaps TRBD1 (6 bases). The V gene's germline CDR1 is SGHRS and CDR2 YFSETQ. The germline V and J ends were trimmed by 3 bases and 4 bases, with 19 bases remaining between them. CDR3 length: 16 residues. CDR3 in amino acids: CASSSPGDQGSTEAFF. As DNA, the CDR3 is TGCGCCAGCAGCTCCCCAGGCGATCAGGGGTCCACTGAAGCTTTCTTT.

V and J are TRBV27 and TRBJ2-7, with 10 bases fitting TRBD2. After removal of 4 bases from V and 7 bases from J, the junction contained 10 bases not matched to a gene. Germline V gene lookup returns CDR1 MNHEY and CDR2 SMNVEV (reference sequence). This CDR3 contains 15 residues. This CDR3 reads CASSSGLAAFGEQYF. CDR3 nucleotide sequence: TGTGCCAGCAGTTCTGGACTAGCGGCCTTCGGAGAGCAGTACTTC.

The J gene is TRBJ1-5, the V gene TRBV27; D gene uncertain. Germline CDR1 reads MNHEY; CDR2 reads SMNVEV (reference sequence). V was pared by 0 bases and J by 7 bases, with 7 bases between. The CDR3 has 13 amino acids. This CDR3 reads CASSLSYSQPQHF. The DNA of the CDR3 is TGTGCCAGCAGTTTATCGTATTCACAGCCCCAGCATTTT.

J is TRBJ1-5 and V is TRBV19; D gene uncertain. V gave up 7 bases and J gave up 2 bases, with 21 bases separating them. The germline V gene has CDR1 LNHDA and CDR2 SQIVND (reference sequence). The CDR3 runs to 17 residues. The CDR3 nucleotides read TGTGCCAGTACGCTGACTACCGGGATGTCTGGCAATCAGCCCCAGCATTTT. This gives the protein CASTLTTGMSGNQPQHF.

The V and J genes are TRBV19 and TRBJ1-1; 7 nucleotides align to TRBD1. The CDR3 extends over 17 amino acids. The J segment lost 2 bases and the V segment lost 9 bases, leaving 18 bases of the junction unmatched. The germline CDR1 and CDR2 sequences are LNHDA and SQIVND (reference sequence). The CDR3 bases are TGTGCCAGCAGAAGTAGATGGGACAGCGAGATAAACACTGAAGCTTTCTTT. Translation: CASRSRWDSEINTEAFF.

The chain is built from TRBV3-1 (or the pseudogene TRBV3-2) and TRBJ1-1; unclear D gene. Trimming removed 2 bases at V and 5 bases at J, with 9 bases between. The V gene's germline CDR1 is LGHDT and CDR2 YNNKEL (reference sequence). CDR3 length equals 13 residues. The CDR3 DNA sequence: TGTGCCAGCAGCCAATTAGCTAGAACTGAAGCTTTCTTT. Residues: CASSQLARTEAFF.

The chain uses TRBV6-2 or TRBV6-3 and TRBJ1-6, with D unresolved. CDR3 length: 16 amino acids. V gave up 4 bases and J gave up 0 bases, with 10 bases separating them. Germline loops: CDR1 MNHEY, CDR2 SVGEGT. For the CDR3, the DNA is TGTGCCAGCAGTTCACATCTGACCTCCTATAATTCACCCCTCCACTTT. Encoded protein: CASSSHLTSYNSPLHF.

The V gene is TRBV27, the J gene TRBJ1-1; unclear D gene. Looked up from germline, CDR1 is MNHEY and CDR2 is SMNVEV (reference sequence). CDR3 length: 14 amino acids. V lost 6 bases to trimming and J lost 3 bases, with 14 bases between them. The CDR3, as DNA: TGTGCCAGCAGGGCCTCGGGTCGCTACACTGAAGCTTTCTTT. Translated: CASRASGRYTEAFF.

The chain links TRBV5-4 to TRBJ1-1, with a weak D call TRBD1 (5 bases). Germline assignment: CDR1 SGHNT and CDR2 YYREEE (reference sequence). With 0 bases removed from V and 6 bases from J, the gap between germline ends came to 9 bases. There are 13 residues in the CDR3. This chain's CDR3 is CASSLAKGAEAFF. In nucleotides, the CDR3 is TGTGCCAGCAGCTTGGCCAAAGGGGCTGAAGCTTTCTTT.

J is TRBJ1-3 and V is TRBV27, with D hard to call. The CDR3 spans 15 residues. CDR1 is MNHEY and CDR2 is SMNVEV in the germline V gene (reference sequence). V was shortened by 2 bases and J by 0 bases, with 8 bases between the two germline ends. CDR3 nucleotide sequence: TGTGCCAGCAGTTTAGTGGGGAGCTCTGGAAACACCATATATTTT. Amino acids: CASSLVGSSGNTIYF.

The rearrangement uses TRBV19 and TRBJ1-2; perhaps TRBD1 as D (6 bases). V gave up 6 bases and J gave up 7 bases, with 15 bases separating them. CDR1 LNHDA and CDR2 SQIVND come from the germline V gene (reference sequence). CDR3 length: 13 amino acids. The CDR3 nucleotides are TGTGCCAGTAGCTCCCTCGGAGGGGGTGGCTACACCTTC. Amino acid sequence: CASSSLGGGGYTF.

The rearrangement uses TRBV11-2 and TRBJ2-7, with D tentatively TRBD1 (6 bases). The V and J ends lost 4 bases and 6 bases respectively, with 16 bases between them. The CDR3 loop spans 14 amino acids. Germline lookup yields CDR1 SGHAT and CDR2 FQNNGV. The CDR3 spells CASSSSRGRGEQYF. In nucleotides, the CDR3 is TGTGCCAGCAGCTCAAGCAGGGGCCGGGGCGAGCAGTACTTC.

V is TRBV4-3 and J is TRBJ1-3; D gene ambiguous. V was pared by 1 base and J by 7 bases, with 2 bases between. In germline, CDR1 is LGHNA, CDR2 YSLEER. The CDR3 length is 11 residues. The CDR3 is CASSQGNTIYF. The CDR3 coding sequence is TGCGCCAGCAGCCAAGGGAACACCATATATTTT.

V and J are TRBV7-2 and TRBJ1-1; D not certain. The CDR3 loop spans 11 amino acids. Trimming removed 9 bases from V and 4 bases from J, with 9 bases in between. The germline V gene has CDR1 SGHTA and CDR2 FQGNSA. The CDR3 bases are TGTGCCAGGGCGGTGGGCACTGAAGCTTTCTTT. Amino acids: CARAVGTEAFF.

The CDR3 loop is CASSDSGTVHTDTQYF. The CDR3 bases are TGTGCCAGCAGTGACTCCGGGACAGTCCACACAGATACGCAGTATTTT. This chain links TRBV6-4 with TRBJ2-3; 7 bases are a match to TRBD1. V shed 0 bases and J 2 bases; nucleotides not matched to a gene: 5. From germline, CDR1 is MRHNA and CDR2 SNTAGT. This CDR3 has 16 residues.

The chain has TRBV6-2 or TRBV6-3 and TRBJ1-1; maybe TRBD1 (5 bases). The ends were cut back, 0 bases at V and 3 bases at J, with 8 bases in the middle. The CDR3 consists of 14 residues. Looked up from germline, CDR1 is MNHEY and CDR2 is SVGEGT. In DNA, the CDR3 is TGTGCCAGCAGTTACTCGGGGGGAGACACTGAAGCTTTCTTT. This encodes CASSYSGGDTEAFF.

The genes are TRBV30 and TRBJ1-1, with D uncertain. The germline CDR1 and CDR2 sequences are GTSNPN and SVGIG (reference sequence). Between the trimmed V and J ends, which lost 4 bases and 6 bases, there was a span of 12 bases. The CDR3 has 12 amino acids. CDR3: CAWTLAGSEAFF. The CDR3 DNA reads TGTGCCTGGACCCTGGCCGGGTCTGAAGCTTTCTTT.

This clone was detected once. J is TRBJ2-5 and V is TRBV10-1; 7 nucleotides line up with TRBD2. The length of the CDR3 is 14 residues. The germline V gene has CDR1 WNHNN and CDR2 SYGVQD (reference sequence). V lost 3 bases to trimming and J lost 7 bases; unmatched junction nucleotides: 8. This CDR3 reads CASSEAGTGGTQYF. CDR3 coding DNA: TGCGCCAGCAGTGAAGCCGGGACGGGAGGGACCCAGTACTTC.

Concerning this clone: The sample has other DNA sequences that encode this CDR3 too. The chain uses TRBV7-3 and TRBJ1-1; no clear D. Trimming stripped 4 bases from V and 1 base from J, with 7 bases between. The germline CDR1 and CDR2 sequences are SGHTA and FQGTGA. The CDR3 covers 13 residues. CDR3 sequence: CASSSTGNTEAFF. CDR3 coding DNA: TGTGCCAGCAGCTCCACTGGGAACACTGAAGCTTTCTTT.

The chain couples TRBV18 to TRBJ2-3, with TRBD2 matching 10 bases. The CDR3 extends over 18 amino acids. Germline assignment: CDR1 KGHSH and CDR2 LQKENI. V trimming: 5 bases; J trimming: 5 bases; junction bases outside the gene matches: 16. CDR3 amino acids: CASSSSPPAGGPRDTQYF. The CDR3 nucleotides are TGTGCCAGCTCAAGCTCCCCCCCAGCGGGAGGGCCTAGAGATACGCAGTATTTT.